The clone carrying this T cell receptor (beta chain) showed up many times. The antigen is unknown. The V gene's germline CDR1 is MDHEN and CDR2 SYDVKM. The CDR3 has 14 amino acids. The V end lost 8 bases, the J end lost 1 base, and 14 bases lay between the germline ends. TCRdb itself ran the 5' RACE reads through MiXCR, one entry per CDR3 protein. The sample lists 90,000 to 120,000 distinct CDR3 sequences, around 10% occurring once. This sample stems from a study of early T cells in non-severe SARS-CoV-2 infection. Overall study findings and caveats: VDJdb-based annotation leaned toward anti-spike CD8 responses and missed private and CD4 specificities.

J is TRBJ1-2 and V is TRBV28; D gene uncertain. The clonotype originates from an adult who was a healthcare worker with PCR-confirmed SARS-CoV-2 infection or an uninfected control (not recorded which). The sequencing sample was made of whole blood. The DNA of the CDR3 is TGTGCCAGCGGCAAACCACGAGTTAACTATGGCTACACCTTC. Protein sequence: CASGKPRVNYGYTF.